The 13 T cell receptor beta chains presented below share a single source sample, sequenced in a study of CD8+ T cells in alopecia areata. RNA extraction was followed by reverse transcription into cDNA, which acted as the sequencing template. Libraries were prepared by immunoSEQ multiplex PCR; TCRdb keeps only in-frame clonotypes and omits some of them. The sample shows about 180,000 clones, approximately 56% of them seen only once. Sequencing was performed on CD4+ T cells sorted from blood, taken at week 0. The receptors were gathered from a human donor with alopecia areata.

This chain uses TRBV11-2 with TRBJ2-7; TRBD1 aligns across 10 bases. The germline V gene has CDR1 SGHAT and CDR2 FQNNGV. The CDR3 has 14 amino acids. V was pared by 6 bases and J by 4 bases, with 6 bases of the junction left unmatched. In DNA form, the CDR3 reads TGTGCCAGCAGTCGGGGGGACAGGGGTTACGAGCAGTACTTC. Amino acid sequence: CASSRGDRGYEQYF.

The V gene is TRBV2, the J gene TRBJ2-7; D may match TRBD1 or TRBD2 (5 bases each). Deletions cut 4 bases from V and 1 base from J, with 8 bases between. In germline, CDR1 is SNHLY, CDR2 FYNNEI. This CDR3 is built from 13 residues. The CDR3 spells CASSVGGSYEQYF. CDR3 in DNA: TGTGCCAGCAGTGTTGGGGGTTCCTACGAGCAGTACTTC.

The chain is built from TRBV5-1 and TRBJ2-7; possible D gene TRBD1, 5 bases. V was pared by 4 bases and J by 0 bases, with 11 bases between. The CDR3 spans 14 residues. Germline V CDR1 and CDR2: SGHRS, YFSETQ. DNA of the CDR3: TGCGCCAGCAGCCGCGACAGTGTCTCCTACGAGCAGTACTTC. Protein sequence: CASSRDSVSYEQYF.

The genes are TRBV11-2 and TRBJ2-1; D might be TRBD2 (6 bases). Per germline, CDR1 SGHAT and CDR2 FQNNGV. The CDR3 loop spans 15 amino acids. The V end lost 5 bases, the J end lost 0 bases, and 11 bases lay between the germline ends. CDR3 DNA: TGTGCCAGCAGCCAACTAGCTAGCTCCTACAATGAGCAGTTCTTC. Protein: CASSQLASSYNEQFF.

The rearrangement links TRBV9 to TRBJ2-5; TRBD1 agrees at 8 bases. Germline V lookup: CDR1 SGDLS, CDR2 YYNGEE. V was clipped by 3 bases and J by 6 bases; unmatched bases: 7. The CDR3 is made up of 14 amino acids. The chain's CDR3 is CASSGTGRGKTQYF. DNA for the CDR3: TGTGCCAGCAGCGGGACAGGGCGAGGGAAGACCCAGTACTTC.

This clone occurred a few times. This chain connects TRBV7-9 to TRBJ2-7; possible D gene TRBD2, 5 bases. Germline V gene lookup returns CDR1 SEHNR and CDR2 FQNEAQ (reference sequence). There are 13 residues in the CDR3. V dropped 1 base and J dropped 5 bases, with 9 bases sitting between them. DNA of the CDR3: TGTGCCAGCAGCTTAGGAGGGCTCGACGAGCAGTACTTC. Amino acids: CASSLGGLDEQYF.

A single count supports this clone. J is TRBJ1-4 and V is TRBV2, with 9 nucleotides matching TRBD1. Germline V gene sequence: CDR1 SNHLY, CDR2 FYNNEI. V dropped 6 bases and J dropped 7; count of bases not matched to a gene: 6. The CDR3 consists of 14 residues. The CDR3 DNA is TGTGCCAGCAGAGCCGGGACAGGGAGTGAAAAACTGTTTTTT. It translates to CASRAGTGSEKLFF.

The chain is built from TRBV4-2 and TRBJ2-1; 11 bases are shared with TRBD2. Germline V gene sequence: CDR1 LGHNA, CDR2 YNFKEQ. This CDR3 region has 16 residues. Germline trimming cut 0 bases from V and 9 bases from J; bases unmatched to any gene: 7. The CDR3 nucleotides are TGTGCCAGCAGCCAAGATCAGACTAGCGGGGATGGTGAGCAGTTCTTC. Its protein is CASSQDQTSGDGEQFF.

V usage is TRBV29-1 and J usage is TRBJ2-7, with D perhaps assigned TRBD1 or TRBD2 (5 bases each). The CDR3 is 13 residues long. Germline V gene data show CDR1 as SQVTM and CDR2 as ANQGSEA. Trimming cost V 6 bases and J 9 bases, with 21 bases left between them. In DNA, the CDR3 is TGCAGCGTCTCTCCCCAATACGGGACGGGGCAGTACTTC. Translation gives CSVSPQYGTGQYF.

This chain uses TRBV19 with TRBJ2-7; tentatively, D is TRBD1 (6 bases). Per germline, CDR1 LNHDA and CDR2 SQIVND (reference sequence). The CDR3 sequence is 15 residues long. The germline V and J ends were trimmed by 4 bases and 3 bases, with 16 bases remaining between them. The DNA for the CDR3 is TGTGCCAGTAGTAGCAAACGGACAGAAGACTACGAGCAGTACTTC. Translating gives CASSSKRTEDYEQYF.

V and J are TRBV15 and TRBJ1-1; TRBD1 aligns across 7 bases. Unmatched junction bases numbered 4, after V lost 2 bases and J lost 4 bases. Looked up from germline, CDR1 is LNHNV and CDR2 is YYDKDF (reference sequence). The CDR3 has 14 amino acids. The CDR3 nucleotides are TGTGCCACCAGCAGATCCAACAGGGGCACTGAAGCTTTCTTT. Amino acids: CATSRSNRGTEAFF.

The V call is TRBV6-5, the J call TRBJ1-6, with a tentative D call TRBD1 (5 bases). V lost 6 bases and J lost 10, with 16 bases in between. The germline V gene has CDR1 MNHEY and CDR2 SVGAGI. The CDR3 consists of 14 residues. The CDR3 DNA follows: TGTGCCAGCAGCAGGGACCGGACGAGGTCACCCCTCCACTTT. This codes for CASSRDRTRSPLHF.

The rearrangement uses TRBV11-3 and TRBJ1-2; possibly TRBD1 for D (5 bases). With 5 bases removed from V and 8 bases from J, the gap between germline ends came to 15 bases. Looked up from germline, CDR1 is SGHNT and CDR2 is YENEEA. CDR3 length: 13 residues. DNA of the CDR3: TGTGCCAGCAGCCCAGGTGGGGCGCAGGGCTACACCTTC. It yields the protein CASSPGGAQGYTF.